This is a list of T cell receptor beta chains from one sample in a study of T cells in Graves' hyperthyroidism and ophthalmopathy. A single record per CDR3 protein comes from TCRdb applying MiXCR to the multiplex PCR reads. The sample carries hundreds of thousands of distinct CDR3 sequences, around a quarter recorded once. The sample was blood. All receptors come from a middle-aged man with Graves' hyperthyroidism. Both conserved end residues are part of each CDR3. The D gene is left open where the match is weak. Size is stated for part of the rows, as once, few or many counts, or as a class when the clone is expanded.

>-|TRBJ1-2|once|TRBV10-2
CASTRGGGYGYTF
TGCGCCAGCACACGGGGAGGGGGCTATGGCTACACCTTC
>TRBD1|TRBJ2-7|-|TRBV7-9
CASSLMGQGTYEQYF
TGTGCCAGCAGCTTAATGGGACAGGGGACCTACGAGCAGTACTTC
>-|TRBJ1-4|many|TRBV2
CASSPMQGEKLFF
TGTGCCAGCAGTCCTATGCAGGGGGAAAAACTGTTTTTT
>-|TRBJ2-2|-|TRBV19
CASSLLPAAGELFF
TGTGCCAGTAGTCTTCTTCCGGCGGCCGGGGAGCTGTTTTTT
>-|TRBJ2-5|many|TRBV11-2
CASSLDLLGLGETQYF
TGTGCCAGCAGCTTAGATCTCCTGGGCCTGGGAGAGACCCAGTACTTC
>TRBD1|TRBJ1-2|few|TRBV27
CASSLVQGDGYTF
TGTGCCAGCAGTTTGGTTCAGGGGGATGGCTACACCTTC
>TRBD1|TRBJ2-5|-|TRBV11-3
CASSLGGGAWETQYF
TGTGCCAGCAGCTTAGGAGGGGGCGCGTGGGAGACCCAGTACTTC
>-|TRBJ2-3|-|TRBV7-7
CASSFRASTDTQYF
TGTGCCAGCAGCTTCCGGGCCAGCACAGATACGCAGTATTTT
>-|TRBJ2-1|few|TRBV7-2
CASSSPRGTTFYNEQFF
TGTGCCAGCAGTTCGCCTCGCGGGACCACTTTCTACAATGAGCAGTTCTTC
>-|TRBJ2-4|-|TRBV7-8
CASSRENIQYF
TGTGCCAGCAGCAGAGAAAACATTCAGTACTTC
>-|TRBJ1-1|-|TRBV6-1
CASSSLQNTEAFF
TGTGCCAGCAGTTCCCTCCAAAACACTGAAGCTTTCTTT
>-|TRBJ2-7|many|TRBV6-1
CASTHGTSYEQYF
TGTGCCAGCACACATGGCACCTCCTACGAGCAGTACTTC
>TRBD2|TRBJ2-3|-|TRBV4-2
CASSQENRLAEEQYF
TGTGCCAGCAGCCAAGAAAACCGACTAGCAGAGGAGCAGTATTTT
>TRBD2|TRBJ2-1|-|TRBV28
CAKRGFGTSGSYEQFF
TGTGCCAAAAGAGGTTTCGGGACTAGCGGGAGCTATGAGCAGTTCTTC
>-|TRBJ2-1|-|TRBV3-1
CASNHRTSGSYNEQFF
TGTGCCAGCAACCATCGAACCTCGGGCTCCTACAATGAGCAGTTCTTC
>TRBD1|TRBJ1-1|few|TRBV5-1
CASRRDRGDTEAFF
TGCGCCAGCAGGAGGGACAGGGGGGACACTGAAGCTTTCTTT
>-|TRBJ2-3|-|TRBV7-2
CASSLPPATDTQYF
TGTGCCAGCAGCTTACCCCCAGCTACAGATACGCAGTATTTT
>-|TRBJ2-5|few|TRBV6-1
CASDLLGGETQYF
TGTGCCAGCGACCTCCTAGGGGGTGAGACCCAGTACTTC
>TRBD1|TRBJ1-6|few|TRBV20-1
CSATKWAGGDNSPLHF
TGCAGTGCGACGAAATGGGCAGGGGGCGATAATTCACCCCTCCACTTT
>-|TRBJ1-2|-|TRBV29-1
CSVVASTNYGYTF
TGCAGCGTTGTGGCCAGTACTAACTATGGCTACACCTTC
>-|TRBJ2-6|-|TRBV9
CASSNGGGANVLTF
TGTGCCAGCAGCAACGGAGGTGGGGCCAACGTCCTGACTTTC
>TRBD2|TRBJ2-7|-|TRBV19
CASSVAGTSNHEQYF
TGTGCCAGTAGCGTCGCGGGGACTAGTAACCACGAGCAGTACTTC
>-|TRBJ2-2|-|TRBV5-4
CASSQDVEDTGELFF
TGTGCCAGCAGCCAGGACGTAGAGGACACCGGGGAGCTGTTTTTT
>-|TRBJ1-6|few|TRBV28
CASSQPPMALHF
TGTGCCAGCAGTCAGCCCCCTATGGCCCTCCACTTT
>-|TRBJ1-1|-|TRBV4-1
CASSQGYLLTTEAFF
TGCGCCAGCAGCCAAGGCTATCTGCTGACCACTGAAGCTTTCTTT
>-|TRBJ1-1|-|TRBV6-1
CASTLRNEAFF
TGTGCCAGCACCTTAAGAAATGAAGCTTTCTTT
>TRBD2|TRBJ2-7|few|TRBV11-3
CASSPGGGQYF
TGTGCCAGCAGCCCAGGCGGGGGGCAGTACTTC
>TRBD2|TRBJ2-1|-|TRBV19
CASTLAGGNEQFF
TGTGCCAGTACCCTAGCGGGAGGCAATGAGCAGTTCTTC